The 29 T cell receptor beta chains reported below all come from one sample, sequenced in a study of CD8+CD57+ T cells in acquired aplastic anemia. CDR3 and TCR beta VDJ profiling relied on genomic DNA as the template. MiXCR, applied by TCRdb to the reads, yields one record per CDR3 protein. This table has under 500,000 distinct CDR3 sequences, less than 35% appearing once. CD8+CD57+ cell expansion, shown by flow cytometry, had occurred in the patients selected for sequencing. The sequenced sample was sorted CD4+, CD8+, or CD8+CD57+ T cells (not recorded which) from PBMCs. The receptors come from a human donor with aplastic anemia.

This clonotype was detected many times. The chain uses TRBV20-1 and TRBJ2-5; 9 nucleotides match TRBD1. Germline CDR1 DFQATT, CDR2 SNEGSKA (reference sequence). The V and J ends lost 6 bases and 1 base, in that order; junction bases with no gene match: 3. The CDR3 is 13 residues long. The CDR3 bases are TGCAGTGCCTCGACAGGGGGCCAAGAGACCCAGTACTTC. Translation: CSASTGGQETQYF.

This clonotype was observed a few times. V and J are TRBV30 and TRBJ1-5; tentative D call: TRBD1 (5 bases). The CDR3 is 13 amino acids. Germline loops: CDR1 GTSNPN, CDR2 SVGIG (reference sequence). The germline V and J ends were trimmed by 5 bases and 6 bases, with 14 bases remaining between them. CDR3 in DNA: TGTGCCTGGGGGCAAAGGGGTGGTCAGCCCCAGCATTTT. The encoded protein is CAWGQRGGQPQHF. The full variable domain, with the rest looked up from reference TRBV30 and TRBJ1-5, is SQTIHQWPATLVQPVGSPLSLECTVEGTSNPNLYWYRQAAGRGLQLLFYSVGIGQISSEVPQNLSASRPQDRQFILSSKKLLLSDSGFYLCAWGQRGGQPQHFGDGTRLSIL.

The chain links TRBV5-1 to TRBJ1-1; D uncertain. Per germline, CDR1 SGHRS and CDR2 YFSETQ. V was cut by 0 bases and J by 1 base, with 10 bases left in between. CDR3 size: 15 residues. The chain's CDR3 is CASSLDGRPNTEAFF. The CDR3 DNA reads TGCGCCAGCAGCTTGGACGGCAGGCCGAACACTGAAGCTTTCTTT.

In this sample, this clonotype turned up many times. The genes are TRBV24-1 and TRBJ2-2; 8 bases align to TRBD2. The CDR3 has 15 residues. With V trimmed by 4 bases and J by 3 bases, 3 bases remained unmatched. CDR1 KGHDR and CDR2 SFDVKD come from the germline V gene. DNA of the CDR3: TGTGCCACCAGTGAGGGGCGGGGGGACACCGGGGAGCTGTTTTTT. It yields the protein CATSEGRGDTGELFF.

This rearrangement joins TRBV30 to TRBJ1-6; 9 bases align to TRBD1. The germline gives CDR1 GTSNPN, CDR2 SVGIG (reference sequence). CDR3 length: 16 amino acids. The junction had 2 bases not matched to a gene; V was cut back by 1 base and J by 1 base. Written as DNA, the CDR3 is TGTGCCTGGAGTGATGGGACAGGGTCCTATAATTCACCCCTCCACTTT. Translating it yields CAWSDGTGSYNSPLHF.

This chain joins TRBV12-3 or TRBV12-4 and TRBJ1-1; no definite D call. V was pared by 6 bases and J by 5 bases, with 13 bases between. This CDR3 is built from 13 residues. The CDR3 is CASRQPSGTEAFF. CDR3 in DNA: TGTGCCAGCAGGCAACCCTCGGGGACTGAAGCTTTCTTT.

Regarding this clonotype: One base away lies a much larger clone, so this may be a sequencing read error. The genes are TRBV2 and TRBJ2-7, with D perhaps TRBD1 or TRBD2 (5 bases each). This CDR3 has 13 amino acids. The ends were cut back, 6 bases at V and 4 bases at J, with 13 bases in the middle. Germline-derived CDR1 and CDR2 are SNHLY and FYNNEI. For the CDR3, the DNA is TGTGCCAGCAGAAGGGACCATCCATACGAGCAGTACTTC. Translated: CASRRDHPYEQYF. The full variable domain, rest sourced from reference TRBV2 and TRBJ2-7, is EPEVTQTPSHQVTQMGQEVILRCVPISNHLYFYWYRQILGQKVEFLVSFYNNEISEKSEIFDDQFSVERPDGSNFTLKIRSTKLEDSAMYFCASRRDHPYEQYFGPGTRLTVT.

This clonotype has more than one count but fewer than ten. This chain joins TRBV9 and TRBJ1-5; D not resolved. Trimming removed 0 bases from V and 9 bases from J, with 10 bases in between. This CDR3 region has 13 residues. CDR1 SGDLS and CDR2 YYNGEE come from the germline V gene. The CDR3 nucleotides read TGTGCCAGCAGCGTAGACCAACGTCGGCCCCAGCATTTT. As protein: CASSVDQRRPQHF.

Ten or more counts support this clonotype. V gene TRBV7-8 combines with J gene TRBJ1-1; D is ambiguous. Germline CDR1 reads SGHVS; CDR2 reads FQNEAQ. CDR3 length: 13 amino acids. Trimming removed 2 bases at V and 1 base at J, with 5 bases between. CDR3 amino acids: CASSLSRNTEAFF. CDR3 in DNA: TGTGCCAGCAGCTTATCCAGGAACACTGAAGCTTTCTTT.

The chain links TRBV29-1 to TRBJ1-3, with 8 nucleotides matching TRBD1. V gave up 3 bases and J gave up 7 bases; unmatched junction bases: 2. Germline V CDR1 and CDR2: SQVTM, ANQGSEA. The CDR3 is 12 residues long. The CDR3 here is CSVEGQANTIYF. CDR3 bases: TGCAGCGTTGAGGGACAGGCCAACACCATATATTTT.

This clonotype has a single count. V is TRBV7-2 and J is TRBJ1-5, with 7 bases aligning to TRBD1. Germline CDR1 SGHTA, CDR2 FQGNSA. This CDR3 has 14 amino acids. V trimming: 8 bases; J trimming: 8 bases; junction bases outside the gene matches: 12. The CDR3, as DNA: TGTGCCAGCTCATTTTCGGGCAGGGGGGAGCCCCAGCATTTT. It encodes CASSFSGRGEPQHF.

With respect to this clonotype: This may be a read error: a much more frequent sequence differs by one nucleotide. This sequence joins TRBV7-2 and TRBJ1-2, with D possibly matching TRBD1 (5 bases). V dropped 5 bases and J dropped 6 bases, with 19 bases sitting between them. Germline V CDR1 and CDR2: SGHTA, FQGNSA. There are 15 residues in the CDR3. The CDR3 loop reads CASSRREPGDDGYTF. In DNA, the CDR3 is TGTGCCAGCAGCCGACGGGAGCCTGGGGACGATGGCTACACCTTC.

In this sample, this clonotype turned up many times. The chain recombines TRBV14 with TRBJ1-2; D call uncertain. Germline V lookup: CDR1 SGHDN, CDR2 FVKESK. Trimming left V 1 base short and J 7 bases short, with 10 bases between. The CDR3 runs to 13 residues. CDR3 loop: CASSQAWVGGYTF. CDR3 DNA sequence: TGTGCCAGCAGCCAAGCCTGGGTGGGTGGCTACACCTTC.

This clonotype was seen only a few times. The J gene is TRBJ1-6, the V gene TRBV6-2 or TRBV6-3; D gene unclear. V was pared by 0 bases and J by 9 bases, with 12 bases between. CDR3 size: 15 residues. Germline assignment: CDR1 MNHEY and CDR2 SVGEGT. The DNA of the CDR3 is TGTGCCAGCAGTTACTCCCGGGGAGCGATTTCACCCCTCCACTTT. Translated: CASSYSRGAISPLHF.

Note on this clonotype: Compared with germline, one end of the junction differs, possibly owing to a read error. The rearrangement joins TRBV6-2 or TRBV6-3 to TRBJ1-3, with D perhaps matching TRBD1 (5 bases). CDR3 length equals 13 residues. Per germline, CDR1 MNHEY and CDR2 SVGEGT. The CDR3 loop is CASRLRRGNTIHF. DNA for the CDR3: TGTGCCAGCAGATTACGGAGGGGAAACACCATACATTTT.

At least ten counts were recorded for this clonotype. The V call is TRBV20-1, the J call TRBJ2-7, with 11 nucleotides matching TRBD2. The CDR3 is 15 residues long. Per the germline V gene, CDR1 is DFQATT and CDR2 is SNEGSKA (reference sequence). The ends lost 7 bases at V and 5 bases at J; junction bases unmatched: 13. Here the CDR3 DNA reads TGCAGTGGGATAGAGTCTAGCGGGAGGAGAAACGAGCAGTACTTC. The encoded protein is CSGIESSGRRNEQYF.

The rearrangement joins TRBV7-2 to TRBJ2-5; no definite D call. Deletions cut 1 base from V and 5 bases from J, with 5 bases between. Germline V gene lookup returns CDR1 SGHTA and CDR2 FQGNSA. The CDR3 is 12 residues long. The CDR3 DNA reads TGTGCCAGCAGCTTAGATAGTGAGACCCAGTACTTC. Translation gives CASSLDSETQYF. Drawing the rest from reference TRBV7-2 and TRBJ2-5, the complete variable domain is GAGVSQSPSNKVTEKGKDVELRCDPISGHTALYWYRQSLGQGLEFLIYFQGNSAPDKSGLPSDRFSAERTGGSVSTLTIQRTQQEDSAVYLCASSLDSETQYFGPGTRLLVL.

The CDR3 spells CNAVLGGGGPYLNEQFF. The CDR3 coding sequence is TGCAACGCTGTGCTGGGGGGCGGGGGTCCCTACTTGAATGAGCAGTTCTTC. The genes are TRBV29-1 and TRBJ2-1; TRBD2 is a possible D gene (7 bases). There are 17 residues in the CDR3. Germline V gene sequence: CDR1 SQVTM, CDR2 ANQGSEA.

The V call is TRBV7-2, the J call TRBJ2-7; 7 nucleotides agree with TRBD2. Near its end, the DNA agrees better with TRBJ2-1, so the J call may be wrong. The CDR3 length is 15 residues. Germline lookup yields CDR1 SGHTA and CDR2 FQGNSA. Here the CDR3 reads CASSFWTRPYNEQFF. CDR3 nucleotides: TGTGCCAGCAGCTTTTGGACTAGACCCTACAATGAGCAGTTCTTC.

V and J are TRBV19 and TRBJ2-5; the match to TRBD2 covers 8 bases. Germline CDR1 reads LNHDA; CDR2 reads SQIVND (reference sequence). V lost 7 bases and J lost 5; bases outside the gene matches: 9. This CDR3 contains 14 residues. The CDR3 sequence is CASTPGGGRETQYF. Here the CDR3 DNA reads TGTGCCAGTACCCCCGGCGGGGGGCGGGAGACCCAGTACTTC.

The chain has TRBV7-9 and TRBJ1-4, with 7 bases matching TRBD1. Germline V gene data show CDR1 as SEHNR and CDR2 as FQNEAQ (reference sequence). This CDR3 has 15 amino acids. V lost 5 bases, J lost 6 bases, and 9 bases stayed unmatched. The CDR3 reads CASSRFGTEDEKLFF. Written as DNA, the CDR3 is TGTGCCAGCAGCCGGTTCGGGACAGAGGATGAAAAACTGTTTTTT.

About this clonotype: Being one base from a much bigger clone, this may be a read error. Written as DNA, the CDR3 is TGCAGTGCTAGAGATTGGGGGTTTCAGCGTGGCGAGCAGTGCTTC. Translating it yields CSARDWGFQRGEQCF. V usage is TRBV20-1 and J usage is TRBJ2-7, with D perhaps being TRBD1 or TRBD2 (5 bases each). Germline CDR1 is DFQATT and CDR2 is SNEGSKA (reference sequence). The CDR3 covers 15 residues.

This sequence joins TRBV19 and TRBJ2-7; D may be TRBD1 (6 bases). The length of the CDR3 is 14 residues. In germline, CDR1 is LNHDA, CDR2 SQIVND (reference sequence). The V gene lost 6 bases and the J gene lost 0 bases, with 12 bases spanning the gap. CDR3 sequence (DNA): TGTGCCAGTAGGACAGGACACAGCTCCTACGAGCAGTACTTC. Residues: CASRTGHSSYEQYF.

This clonotype was found a few times. One base away lies a much larger clone, so this may be a sequencing read error. J is TRBJ1-2 and V is TRBV29-1, with D unresolved. Germline assignment: CDR1 SQVTM and CDR2 ANQGSEA. This CDR3 has 14 amino acids. Deletions cut 1 base from V and 7 bases from J, with 16 bases between. The DNA of the CDR3 is TGCAGCGTTGAAGGTTTTAGACAAATCCGTGGCTACACCTTC. Translating gives CSVEGFRQIRGYTF.

In this sample, this clonotype turned up many times. The chain combines TRBV12-3 or TRBV12-4 with TRBJ1-2; no firm D call. The V gene lost 2 bases and the J gene lost 7 bases, with 8 bases spanning the gap. The CDR3 length is 12 residues. CDR3 residues: CASSLRGFGYTF. In DNA form, the CDR3 reads TGTGCCAGCAGTTTACGGGGTTTTGGCTACACCTTC.

The V call is TRBV12-3 or TRBV12-4, the J call TRBJ2-3, with 12 bases matching TRBD2. This CDR3 is built from 15 residues. Unmatched junction bases numbered 2, after V lost 5 bases and J lost 2 bases. The CDR3: CASSRTSGVTDTQYF. The DNA of the CDR3 is TGTGCCAGCAGTCGGACTAGCGGGGTCACAGATACGCAGTATTTT.

The CDR3 DNA follows: TGTGCCACCAGTGATTTTTCACAGGGGTATGGCTACACCTTC. Residues: CATSDFSQGYGYTF. The gene calls are TRBV24-1 and TRBJ1-2; 7 bases map to TRBD1. This CDR3 is 14 amino acids long. Germline CDR1 is KGHDR and CDR2 is SFDVKD. The junction had 3 bases not matched to a gene; V was cut back by 1 base and J by 5 bases.

The chain is built from TRBV18 and TRBJ1-1; D is possibly TRBD1 (6 bases). The CDR3 length is 13 residues. Trimming pared 5 bases from V and 11 bases from J, leaving 18 bases between. Germline CDR1 is KGHSH and CDR2 is LQKENI. This chain's CDR3 is CASSTQGSPGAFF. CDR3 bases: TGTGCCAGCTCAACACAGGGTAGTCCGGGGGCTTTCTTT. Looking up the rest from reference TRBV18 and TRBJ1-1 gives the full variable domain: NAGVMQNPRHLVRRRGQEARLRCSPMKGHSHVYWYRQLPEEGLKFMVYLQKENIIDESGMPKERFSAEFPKEGPSILRIQQVVRGDSAAYFCASSTQGSPGAFFGQGTRLTVV.

This clonotype was picked up many times. The rearrangement joins TRBV7-2 to TRBJ1-6; D is ambiguous. This CDR3 spans 15 amino acids. In germline, CDR1 is SGHTA, CDR2 FQGNSA. The V and J ends lost 4 bases and 5 bases respectively, with 12 bases between them. The CDR3 here is CASSSQRDNNSPLHF. In nucleotides, the CDR3 is TGTGCCAGCAGCTCACAGAGAGATAATAATTCACCCCTCCACTTT.